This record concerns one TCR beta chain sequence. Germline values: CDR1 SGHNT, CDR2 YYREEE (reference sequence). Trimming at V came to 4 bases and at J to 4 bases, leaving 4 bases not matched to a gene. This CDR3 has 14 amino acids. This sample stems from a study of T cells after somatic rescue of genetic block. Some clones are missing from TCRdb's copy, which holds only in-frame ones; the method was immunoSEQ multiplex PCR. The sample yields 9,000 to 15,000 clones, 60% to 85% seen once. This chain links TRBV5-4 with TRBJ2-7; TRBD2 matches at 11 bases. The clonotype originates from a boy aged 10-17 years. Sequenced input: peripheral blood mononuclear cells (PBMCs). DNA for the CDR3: TGTGCCAGCAGCGCAGCTAGCGGGAGGTACGAGCAGTACTTC. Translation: CASSAASGRYEQYF.